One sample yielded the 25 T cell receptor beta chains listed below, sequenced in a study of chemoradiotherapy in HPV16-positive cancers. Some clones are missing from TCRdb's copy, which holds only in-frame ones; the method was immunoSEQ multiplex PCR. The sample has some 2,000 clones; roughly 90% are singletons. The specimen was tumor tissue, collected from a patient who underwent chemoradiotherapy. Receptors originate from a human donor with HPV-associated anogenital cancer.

The DNA of the CDR3 is TGTGCCACCAGCGCGACGGGGAACTATGGCTACACCTTC. It translates to CATSATGNYGYTF. The rearrangement joins TRBV15 to TRBJ1-2; unclear D gene. V dropped 5 bases and J dropped 2 bases, with 9 bases sitting between them. The CDR3 covers 13 residues. Germline V CDR1 and CDR2: LNHNV, YYDKDF (reference sequence).

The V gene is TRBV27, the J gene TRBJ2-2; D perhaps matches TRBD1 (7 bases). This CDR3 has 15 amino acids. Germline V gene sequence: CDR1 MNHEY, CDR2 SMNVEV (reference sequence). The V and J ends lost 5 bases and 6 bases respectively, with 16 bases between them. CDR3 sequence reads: CASSTQGGRSGELFF. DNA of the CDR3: TGTGCCAGCAGTACGCAGGGGGGCCGGTCCGGGGAGCTGTTTTTT.

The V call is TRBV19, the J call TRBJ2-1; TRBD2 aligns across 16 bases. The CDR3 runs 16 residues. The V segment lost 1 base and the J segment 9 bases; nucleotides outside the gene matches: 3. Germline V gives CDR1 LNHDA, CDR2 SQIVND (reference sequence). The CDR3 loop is CASSIAGTSGGGEQFF. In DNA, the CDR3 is TGTGCCAGTAGTATAGCGGGGACTAGCGGGGGGGGTGAGCAGTTCTTC.

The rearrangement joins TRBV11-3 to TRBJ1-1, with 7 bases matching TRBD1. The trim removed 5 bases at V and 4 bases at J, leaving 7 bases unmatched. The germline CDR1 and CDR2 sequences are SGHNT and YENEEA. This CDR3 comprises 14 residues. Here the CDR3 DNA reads TGTGCCAGCAGCCTAACAGGGGTTGGCACTGAAGCTTTCTTT. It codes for CASSLTGVGTEAFF. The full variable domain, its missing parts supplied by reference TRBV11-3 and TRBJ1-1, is EAGVVQSPRYKIIEKKQPVAFWCNPISGHNTLYWYLQNLGQGPELLIRYENEEAVDDSQLPKDRFSAERLKGVDSTLKIQPAELGDSAVYLCASSLTGVGTEAFFGQGTRLTVV.

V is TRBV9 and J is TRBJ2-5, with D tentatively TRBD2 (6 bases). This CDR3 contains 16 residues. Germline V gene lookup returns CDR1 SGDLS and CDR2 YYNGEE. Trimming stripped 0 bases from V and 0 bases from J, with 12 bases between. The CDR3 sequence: CASSVGGGRDQETQYF. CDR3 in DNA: TGTGCCAGCAGCGTAGGGGGAGGCAGGGACCAAGAGACCCAGTACTTC.

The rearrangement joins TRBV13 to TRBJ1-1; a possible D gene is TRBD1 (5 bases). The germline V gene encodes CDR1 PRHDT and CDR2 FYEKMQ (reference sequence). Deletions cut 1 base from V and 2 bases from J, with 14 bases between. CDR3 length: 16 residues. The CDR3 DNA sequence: TGTGCCAGCAGCTTAGCCTCTAACACAGGTAACACTGAAGCTTTCTTT. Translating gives CASSLASNTGNTEAFF.

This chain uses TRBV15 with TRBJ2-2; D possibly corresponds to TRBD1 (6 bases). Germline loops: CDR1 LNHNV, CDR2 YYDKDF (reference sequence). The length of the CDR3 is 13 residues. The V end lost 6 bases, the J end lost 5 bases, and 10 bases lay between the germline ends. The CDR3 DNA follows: TGTGCCACCAGGCAAACAGGGACCGGGGAGCTGTTTTTT. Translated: CATRQTGTGELFF.

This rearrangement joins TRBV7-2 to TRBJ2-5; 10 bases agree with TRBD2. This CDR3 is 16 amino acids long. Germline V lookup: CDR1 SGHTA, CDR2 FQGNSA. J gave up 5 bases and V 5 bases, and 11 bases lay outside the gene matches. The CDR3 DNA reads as TGTGCCAGCAGCACGGGACTAGCGAGAGGGTCGGAGACCCAGTACTTC. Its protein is CASSTGLARGSETQYF.

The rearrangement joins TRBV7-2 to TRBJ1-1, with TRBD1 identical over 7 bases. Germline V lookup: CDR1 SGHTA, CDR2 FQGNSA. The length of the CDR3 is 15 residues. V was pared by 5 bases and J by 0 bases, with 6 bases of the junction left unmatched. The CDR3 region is CASSPRQGMNTEAFF. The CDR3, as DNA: TGTGCCAGCAGCCCCCGACAGGGCATGAACACTGAAGCTTTCTTT.

The CDR3 coding sequence is TGTGCCAGCAGCTCACCTACAGGGGAGAGATTTCACACTGAAGCTTTCTTT. Translating it yields CASSSPTGERFHTEAFF. J is TRBJ1-1 and V is TRBV7-2; 7 bases agree with TRBD1. This CDR3 spans 17 amino acids. V was clipped by 4 bases and J by 3 bases; unmatched bases: 14. The germline V gene has CDR1 SGHTA and CDR2 FQGNSA. The full variable domain, its missing parts supplied by reference TRBV7-2 and TRBJ1-1, is GAGVSQSPSNKVTEKGKDVELRCDPISGHTALYWYRQSLGQGLEFLIYFQGNSAPDKSGLPSDRFSAERTGGSVSTLTIQRTQQEDSAVYLCASSSPTGERFHTEAFFGQGTRLTVV.

This chain's CDR3 is CASSLAQRLRYGYTF. In DNA, the CDR3 is TGTGCCAGCAGCTTGGCCCAGAGGTTGAGATATGGCTACACCTTC. The chain carries TRBV5-6 and TRBJ1-2; no reliable D call. The length of the CDR3 is 15 residues. Germline V lookup: CDR1 SGHDT, CDR2 YYEEEE. Trimming left V 0 bases short and J 5 bases short, with 14 bases between.

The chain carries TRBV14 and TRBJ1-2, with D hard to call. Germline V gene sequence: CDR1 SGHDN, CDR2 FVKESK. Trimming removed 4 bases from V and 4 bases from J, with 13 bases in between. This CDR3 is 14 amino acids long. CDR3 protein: CASSRTSKSYGYTF. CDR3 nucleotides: TGTGCCAGCAGCCGCACTTCTAAGTCCTATGGCTACACCTTC.

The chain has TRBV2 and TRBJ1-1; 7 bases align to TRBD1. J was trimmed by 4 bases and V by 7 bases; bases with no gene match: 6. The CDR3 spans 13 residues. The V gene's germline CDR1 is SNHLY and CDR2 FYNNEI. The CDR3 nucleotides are TGTGCCAGCACCCCGACAGGGACCACTGAAGCTTTCTTT. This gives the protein CASTPTGTTEAFF.

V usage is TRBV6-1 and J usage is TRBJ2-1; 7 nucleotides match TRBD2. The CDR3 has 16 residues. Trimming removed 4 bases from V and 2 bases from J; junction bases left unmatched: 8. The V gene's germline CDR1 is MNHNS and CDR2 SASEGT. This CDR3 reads CASSVVGGRTYNEQFF. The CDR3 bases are TGTGCCAGCAGTGTGGTCGGCGGGAGAACCTACAATGAGCAGTTCTTC.

The CDR3 region has the DNA TGTGCCTGGAGTGCCCTCGGACGGATCAACTATGGCTACACCTTC. It yields the protein CAWSALGRINYGYTF. The chain recombines TRBV30 with TRBJ1-2; D remains unclear. V lost 1 base, J lost 2 bases, and 14 bases lay in between. The CDR3 consists of 15 residues. Looked up from germline, CDR1 is GTSNPN and CDR2 is SVGIG (reference sequence).

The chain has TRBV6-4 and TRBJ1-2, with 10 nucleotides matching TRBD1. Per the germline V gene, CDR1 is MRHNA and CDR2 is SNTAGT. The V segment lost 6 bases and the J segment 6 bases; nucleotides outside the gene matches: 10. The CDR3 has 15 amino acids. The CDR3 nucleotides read TGTGCCAGCAGCCGAAGGACAGGGGGGGAGGATGGCTACACCTTC. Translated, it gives CASSRRTGGEDGYTF.

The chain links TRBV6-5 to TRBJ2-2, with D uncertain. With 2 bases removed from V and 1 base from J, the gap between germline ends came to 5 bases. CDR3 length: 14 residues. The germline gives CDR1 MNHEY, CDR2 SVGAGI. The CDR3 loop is CASSYHQNTGELFF. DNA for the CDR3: TGTGCCAGCAGTTACCACCAGAACACCGGGGAGCTGTTTTTT.

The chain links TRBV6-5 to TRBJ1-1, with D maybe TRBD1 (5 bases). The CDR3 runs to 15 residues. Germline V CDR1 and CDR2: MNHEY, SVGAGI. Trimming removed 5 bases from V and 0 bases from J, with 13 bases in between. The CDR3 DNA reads TGTGCCAGCAGTACCCGGGACCGGATGAACACTGAAGCTTTCTTT. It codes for CASSTRDRMNTEAFF.

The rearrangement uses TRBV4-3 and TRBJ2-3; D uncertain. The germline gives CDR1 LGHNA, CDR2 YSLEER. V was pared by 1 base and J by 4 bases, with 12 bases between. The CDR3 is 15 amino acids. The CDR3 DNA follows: TGCGCCAGCAGCCAAGTCTTACCCAAGGCAGATACGCAGTATTTT. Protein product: CASSQVLPKADTQYF.

In nucleotides, the CDR3 is TGTGCCAGCAGCTGGGGACCCGGAGAAAAAGAGACCCAGTACTTC. This sequence encodes CASSWGPGEKETQYF. This rearrangement joins TRBV5-8 to TRBJ2-5; TRBD1 or TRBD2 may be the D gene (5 bases each). Germline V gives CDR1 SGHTS, CDR2 YDEGEE. The V end was cut by 3 bases, the J end by 3 bases, with 15 bases between. The CDR3 contains 15 residues.

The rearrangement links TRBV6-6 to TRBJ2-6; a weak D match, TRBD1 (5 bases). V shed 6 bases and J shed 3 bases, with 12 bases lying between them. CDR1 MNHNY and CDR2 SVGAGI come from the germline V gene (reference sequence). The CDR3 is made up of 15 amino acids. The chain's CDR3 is CASSRSGNGANVLTF. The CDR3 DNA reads TGTGCCAGCAGCCGATCAGGGAATGGGGCCAACGTCCTGACTTTC.

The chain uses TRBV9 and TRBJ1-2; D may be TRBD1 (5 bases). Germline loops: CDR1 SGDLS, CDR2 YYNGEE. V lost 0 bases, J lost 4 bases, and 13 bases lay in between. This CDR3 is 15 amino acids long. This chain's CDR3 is CASSVVGDGGYGYTF. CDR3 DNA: TGTGCCAGCAGCGTAGTAGGGGATGGGGGCTATGGCTACACCTTC.

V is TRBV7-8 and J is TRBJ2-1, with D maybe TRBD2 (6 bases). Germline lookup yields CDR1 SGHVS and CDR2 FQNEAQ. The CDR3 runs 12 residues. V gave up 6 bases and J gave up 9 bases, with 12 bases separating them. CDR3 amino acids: CASSSQEGEQFF. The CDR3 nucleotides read TGTGCCAGCAGTTCCCAGGAGGGTGAGCAGTTCTTC.

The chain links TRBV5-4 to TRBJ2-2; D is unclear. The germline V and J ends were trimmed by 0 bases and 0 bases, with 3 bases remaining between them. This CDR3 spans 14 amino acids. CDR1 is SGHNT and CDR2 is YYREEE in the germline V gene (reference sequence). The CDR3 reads CASSLVANTGELFF. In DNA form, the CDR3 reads TGTGCCAGCAGCTTGGTCGCGAACACCGGGGAGCTGTTTTTT.

The CDR3 sequence is CASSIDRGRPNYGYTF. As DNA, the CDR3 is TGTGCCAGTAGTATAGATAGGGGAAGGCCTAACTATGGCTACACCTTC. The chain joins TRBV19 to TRBJ1-2, with a possible D match to TRBD1 (5 bases). The germline V gene encodes CDR1 LNHDA and CDR2 SQIVND (reference sequence). The germline V and J ends were trimmed by 0 bases and 0 bases, with 11 bases remaining between them. There are 16 residues in the CDR3.